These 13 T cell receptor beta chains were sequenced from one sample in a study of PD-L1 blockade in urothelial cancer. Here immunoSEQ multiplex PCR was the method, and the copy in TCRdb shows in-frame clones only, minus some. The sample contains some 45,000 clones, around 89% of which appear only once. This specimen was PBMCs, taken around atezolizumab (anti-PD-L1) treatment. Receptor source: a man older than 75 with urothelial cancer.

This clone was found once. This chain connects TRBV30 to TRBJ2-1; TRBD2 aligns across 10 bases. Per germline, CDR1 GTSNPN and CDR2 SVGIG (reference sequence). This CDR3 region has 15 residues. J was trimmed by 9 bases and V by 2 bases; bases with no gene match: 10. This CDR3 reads CAWSKKSGRALEQFF. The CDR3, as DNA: TGTGCCTGGAGTAAAAAAAGCGGGAGGGCCCTTGAGCAGTTCTTC.

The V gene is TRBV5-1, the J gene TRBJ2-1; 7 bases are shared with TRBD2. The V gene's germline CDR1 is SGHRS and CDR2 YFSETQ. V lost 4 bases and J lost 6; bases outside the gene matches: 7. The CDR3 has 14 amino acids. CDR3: CASSTDGGGNEQFF. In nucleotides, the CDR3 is TGCGCCAGCAGCACGGATGGGGGGGGCAATGAGCAGTTCTTC.

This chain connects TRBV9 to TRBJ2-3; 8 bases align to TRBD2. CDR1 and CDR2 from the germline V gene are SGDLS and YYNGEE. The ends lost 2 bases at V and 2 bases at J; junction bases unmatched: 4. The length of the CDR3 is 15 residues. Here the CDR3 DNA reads TGTGCCAGCAGCGTCATAGCGGGAACCACAGATACGCAGTATTTT. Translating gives CASSVIAGTTDTQYF.

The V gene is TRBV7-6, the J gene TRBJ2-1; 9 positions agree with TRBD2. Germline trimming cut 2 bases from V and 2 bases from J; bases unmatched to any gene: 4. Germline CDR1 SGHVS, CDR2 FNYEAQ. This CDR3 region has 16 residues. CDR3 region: CASSLRREGPYNEQFF. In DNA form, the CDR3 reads TGTGCCAGCAGCTTAAGGCGGGAGGGCCCCTACAATGAGCAGTTCTTC.

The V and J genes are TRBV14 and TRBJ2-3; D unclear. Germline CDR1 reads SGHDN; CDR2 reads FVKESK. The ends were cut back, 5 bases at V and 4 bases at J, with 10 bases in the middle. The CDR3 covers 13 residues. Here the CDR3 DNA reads TGTGCCAGCAGCTCGTTGTTCCCAGATACGCAGTATTTT. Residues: CASSSLFPDTQYF. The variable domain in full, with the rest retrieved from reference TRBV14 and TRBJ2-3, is EAGVTQFPSHSVIEKGQTVTLRCDPISGHDNLYWYRRVMGKEIKFLLHFVKESKQDESGMPNNRFLAERTGGTYSTLKVQPAELEDSGVYFCASSSLFPDTQYFGPGTRLTVL.

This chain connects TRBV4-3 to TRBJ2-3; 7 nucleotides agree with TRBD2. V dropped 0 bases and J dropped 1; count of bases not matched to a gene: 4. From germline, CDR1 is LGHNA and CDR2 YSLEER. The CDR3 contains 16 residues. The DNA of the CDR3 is TGCGCCAGCAGCCAAGAAGGGGCGGGAGGCACAGATACGCAGTATTTT. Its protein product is CASSQEGAGGTDTQYF.

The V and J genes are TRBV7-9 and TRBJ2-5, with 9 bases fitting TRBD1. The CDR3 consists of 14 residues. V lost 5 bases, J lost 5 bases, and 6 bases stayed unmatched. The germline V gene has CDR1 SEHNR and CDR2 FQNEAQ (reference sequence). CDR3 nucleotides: TGTGCCAGCAGCCGCGGACAGGGGTGGGAGACCCAGTACTTC. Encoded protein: CASSRGQGWETQYF.

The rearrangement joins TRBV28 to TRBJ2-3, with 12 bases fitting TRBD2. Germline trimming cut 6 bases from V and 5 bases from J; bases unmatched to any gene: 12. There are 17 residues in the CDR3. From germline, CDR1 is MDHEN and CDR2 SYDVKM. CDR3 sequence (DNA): TGTGCCAGCAGCATTACCGGACTAGCGGGAAGGGGAGATACGCAGTATTTT. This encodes CASSITGLAGRGDTQYF.

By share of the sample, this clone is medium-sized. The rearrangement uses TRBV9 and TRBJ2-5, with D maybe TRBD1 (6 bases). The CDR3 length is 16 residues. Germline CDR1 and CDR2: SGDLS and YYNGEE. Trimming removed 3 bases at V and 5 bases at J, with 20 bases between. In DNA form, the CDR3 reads TGTGCCAGCAGCGCAGAGGGATCCGGAAGGGGGGAGACCCAGTACTTC. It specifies CASSAEGSGRGETQYF.

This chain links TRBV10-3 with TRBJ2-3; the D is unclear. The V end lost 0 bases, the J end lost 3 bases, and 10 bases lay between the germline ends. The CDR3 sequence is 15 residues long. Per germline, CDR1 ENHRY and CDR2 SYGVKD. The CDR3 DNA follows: TGTGCCATCAGTGAGTCGACTCCTAGGACAGATACGCAGTATTTT. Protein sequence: CAISESTPRTDTQYF.

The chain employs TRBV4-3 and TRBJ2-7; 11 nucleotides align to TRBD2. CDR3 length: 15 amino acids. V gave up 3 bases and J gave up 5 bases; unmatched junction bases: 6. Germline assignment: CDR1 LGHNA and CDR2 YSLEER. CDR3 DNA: TGCGCCAGCAGCCAGTCGGGACTAGCGGCTAACGAGCAGTACTTC. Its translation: CASSQSGLAANEQYF.

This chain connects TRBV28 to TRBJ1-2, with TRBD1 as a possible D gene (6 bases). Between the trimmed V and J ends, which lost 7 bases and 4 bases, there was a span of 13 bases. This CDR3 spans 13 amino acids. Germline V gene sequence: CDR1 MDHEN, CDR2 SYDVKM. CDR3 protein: CASNMGHPYGYTF. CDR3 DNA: TGTGCCAGCAATATGGGACATCCCTATGGCTACACCTTC.

The DNA for the CDR3 is TGTGCCAGCAGCAGCTCCGGGACTAGCGCATACGAGCAGTACTTC. This translates into CASSSSGTSAYEQYF. J is TRBJ2-7 and V is TRBV21-1; whether TRBD2, the table's D call, matches the DNA was not checked. TRBV21-1 is assigned pseudogene status. There are 15 residues in the CDR3.